This T cell receptor beta chain was retrieved from a study of technical replicates of blood from a few donors. CDR1 SNHLY and CDR2 FYNNEI come from the germline V gene. The CDR3 totals 14 residues. J was trimmed by 4 bases and V by 6 bases; bases with no gene match: 7. TCRdb keeps only in-frame clones here, not all; method: immunoSEQ multiplex PCR. The data contain tens of thousands of clones, approximately 96% of them seen just once; the ten biggest clones take up 0.35% to 0.4%. The chain recombines TRBV2 with TRBJ1-2, with TRBD1 matching over 8 bases. Sequencing was carried out using T cells isolated from PBMCs. The origin of this receptor is a human donor in good health. CDR3 region: CASRQGAYVYGYTF. CDR3 nucleotide sequence: TGTGCCAGCAGGCAGGGGGCGTATGTCTATGGCTACACCTTC.